The entry that follows covers one T cell receptor (beta chain) sequence. Its antigen is unknown. With V trimmed by 2 bases and J by 4 bases, 5 bases remained unmatched. This CDR3 region has 15 residues. CDR1 is SEHNR and CDR2 is FQNEAQ in the germline V gene (reference sequence). Use of 60 Vbeta and 13 Jbeta primers characterized the PCR. Assay used: immunoSEQ multiplex PCR; TCRdb lists only in-frame clones, some missing. Seen here are about 160,000 clones, roughly 80% observed once, and the top ten hold about 2%. The data are from a study of cytomegalovirus exposure and HLA in healthy donors. On the study more broadly: About 82 million unique TCRs from HLA-typed donors were held in an early release of data.

The study's findings and limits: Most TCR sequences were rare, but some public TCRs occurred in many donors.

The TCR comes from a human donor in good health. V usage is TRBV7-9 and J usage is TRBJ1-3, with 7 bases identical to TRBD1. The sequencing input was PBMCs. CDR3 in amino acids: CASSLRDSTGNTIYF. The CDR3 coding sequence is TGTGCCAGCAGCTTAAGGGACAGCACAGGAAACACCATATATTTT.